The clone carrying this TCR beta chain has only a few counts. The PCR employed 60 Vbeta primers together with 13 Jbeta primers. TCRdb keeps only in-frame clones here, not all; method: immunoSEQ multiplex PCR. The sample records some 130,000 clones, roughly 80% being singletons. This entry comes from a study of cytomegalovirus exposure and HLA in healthy donors. Trimming took 3 bases from V and 3 from J; bases not matched to a gene: 2. This CDR3 contains 13 residues. Germline V gives CDR1 KGHSH, CDR2 LQKENI. Specimen: PBMCs. The sequence derives from a man in his forties in good health and CMV-seronegative. This rearrangement joins TRBV18 to TRBJ2-7; 7 nucleotides agree with TRBD1. For the CDR3, the DNA is TGTGCCAGCTCACCCGGACAGGACTACGAGCAGTACTTC. Amino acids: CASSPGQDYEQYF.